The rows below give T cell receptor beta chains drawn from one sample of a study of cytotoxic CD8 clonotypes in ibrutinib-treated CLL. The table came from immunoSEQ multiplex PCR; TCRdb's copy has only in-frame clones and leaves some out. The table has roughly 180,000 clones, over 55% seen once. Material: PBMCs, obtained after 24 months of ibrutinib treatment. These receptors all come from a human donor with chronic lymphocytic leukemia. CDR3s include the opening cysteine and the closing phenylalanine or tryptophan. D genes are given only for firm matches. The size of a clone is reported for some rows only, either as once, few or many, or as a class for expanded clones.

v_call	d_call	j_call	clone_size	cdr3_aa	cdr3_nt
TRBV7-9	-	TRBJ2-7	-	CASSLGGVSGEQYF	TGTGCCAGCAGCTTGGGGGGAGTTTCTGGCGAGCAGTACTTC
TRBV12-5	-	TRBJ1-2	few	CASGLVQGPNYGYTF	TGTGCTAGTGGTTTGGTACAGGGCCCCAACTATGGCTACACCTTC
TRBV29-1	-	TRBJ2-3	many	CSVRGTDTQYF	TGCAGCGTTCGGGGCACAGATACGCAGTATTTT
TRBV5-6	-	TRBJ1-2	few	CASSYGTADRYGYTF	TGTGCCAGCAGCTACGGGACCGCTGATAGGTATGGCTACACCTTC
TRBV28	-	TRBJ2-7	-	CASSFWTEFYEQYF	TGTGCCAGCAGTTTCTGGACAGAGTTCTACGAGCAGTACTTC
TRBV27	-	TRBJ2-5	once	CASSFGPDGQETQYF	TGTGCCAGCAGTTTCGGGCCGGACGGTCAAGAGACCCAGTACTTC
TRBV30	-	TRBJ2-1	-	CAWSFLEDLSYNEQFF	TGTGCCTGGAGTTTTTTGGAGGACCTCAGTTACAATGAGCAGTTCTTC
TRBV5-1	-	TRBJ1-2	-	CASSLARDYGYTF	TGCGCCAGCAGCTTGGCCAGGGACTATGGCTACACCTTC
TRBV10-2	-	TRBJ2-2	once	CASSGAGGTGELFF	TGCGCCAGCAGTGGGGCTGGGGGGACCGGGGAGCTGTTTTTT
TRBV19	-	TRBJ2-5	-	CASSPSDNQETQYF	TGTGCCAGTAGTCCGTCGGACAACCAAGAGACCCAGTACTTC
TRBV4-3	-	TRBJ2-5	-	CASSQDGTLLGTQYF	TGCGCCAGCAGCCAAGACGGGACCTTGCTAGGGACCCAGTACTTC
TRBV4-3	TRBD1	TRBJ1-2	once	CASSQTPTGGGYTF	TGCGCCAGCAGCCAAACTCCGACAGGGGGGGGCTACACCTTC
TRBV14	-	TRBJ2-2	-	CASSQRGWNTGELFF	TGTGCCAGCAGCCAACGGGGGTGGAACACCGGGGAGCTGTTTTTT
TRBV27	-	TRBJ2-3	-	CASSPHTDTQYF	TGTGCCAGCAGTCCCCACACAGATACGCAGTATTTT
TRBV6-5	TRBD2	TRBJ2-7	-	CASSYSPLSGSYEQYF	TGTGCCAGCAGTTACTCTCCCCTTAGCGGGAGCTACGAGCAGTACTTC
TRBV30	-	TRBJ2-7	-	CAWSFLGLAPGYEQYF	TGTGCCTGGAGCTTTCTGGGTCTCGCACCGGGATACGAGCAGTACTTC
TRBV6-5	-	TRBJ1-2	-	CASSYRGSEGYTF	TGTGCCAGCAGTTACCGAGGCAGTGAGGGCTACACCTTC
TRBV27	TRBD2	TRBJ2-1	-	CASSLTRLAGGPSEQFF	TGTGCCAGCAGTTTAACGAGACTAGCGGGAGGGCCCAGTGAGCAGTTCTTC
TRBV4-1	-	TRBJ2-1	-	CASTGMALNEQFF	TGCGCCAGCACGGGAATGGCCCTCAATGAGCAGTTCTTC
TRBV7-8	TRBD2	TRBJ2-3	-	CASSPGTSGMGTDTQYF	TGTGCCAGCAGCCCTGGGACTAGCGGGATGGGCACAGATACGCAGTATTTT
TRBV12-5	TRBD2	TRBJ2-2	once	CASGLPGTSSGELFF	TGTGCTAGTGGTTTGCCTGGGACTAGCTCCGGGGAGCTGTTTTTT
TRBV4-2	TRBD1	TRBJ2-7	-	CASSHTPGQGLYEQYF	TGTGCCAGCAGCCATACTCCGGGACAGGGCCTATACGAGCAGTACTTC
TRBV30	-	TRBJ1-2	once	CAWTGNNYGYTF	TGTGCCTGGACAGGAAATAACTATGGCTACACCTTC
TRBV4-3	-	TRBJ1-1	-	CASSQDTLTTNTEAFF	TGCGCCAGCAGCCAAGATACATTGACGACTAACACTGAAGCTTTCTTT
TRBV6-5	-	TRBJ2-1	-	CASSRGNEQFF	TGTGCCAGCAGTCGAGGTAATGAGCAGTTCTTC
TRBV7-9	-	TRBJ2-7	few	CASSLLKGHEQYF	TGTGCCAGCAGCTTGCTTAAGGGCCACGAGCAGTACTTC
TRBV7-6	TRBD2	TRBJ2-1	-	CASSGLAAVSYNEQFF	TGTGCCAGCTCGGGTCTAGCGGCCGTCTCCTACAATGAGCAGTTCTTC
TRBV27	TRBD2	TRBJ2-1	-	CASSLEVAGLYNEQFF	TGTGCCAGCAGTTTAGAGGTAGCGGGACTCTACAATGAGCAGTTCTTC
TRBV2	-	TRBJ2-5	few	CASSEAATGETQYF	TGTGCCAGCAGTGAAGCGGCCACAGGAGAGACCCAGTACTTC